The 20 T cell receptor beta chains in this list originate from one sample, sequenced in a study of glioma-infiltrating T cells after dendritic cell vaccination. The method was immunoSEQ multiplex PCR; TCRdb's version includes in-frame clones alone and lacks a portion of them. The sample comprises about 67,000 clones, approximately 80% of which are singletons, and approximately 7.9% rests with the top ten. The sample here was blood, taken before dendritic cell vaccination. Receptors were obtained from a human donor with glioblastoma.

The chain uses TRBV7-3 and TRBJ2-3; weak D call: TRBD2 (6 bases). Germline CDR1 is SGHTA and CDR2 is FQGTGA. The CDR3 has 16 amino acids. Trimming stripped 4 bases from V and 1 base from J, with 15 bases between. DNA for the CDR3: TGTGCCAGCAGCTCCCGGGTTAGCGGACGCACAGATACGCAGTATTTT. Its protein product is CASSSRVSGRTDTQYF.

The chain joins TRBV27 to TRBJ1-2, with D possibly TRBD1 on 5 matching bases. The CDR3 spans 14 residues. CDR1 is MNHEY, CDR2 SMNVEV, per germline (reference sequence). Between the trimmed V and J ends, which lost 5 bases and 3 bases, there was a span of 13 bases. The CDR3 coding sequence is TGTGCCAGCAGTGACGCCGGGGGGGACTATGGCTACACCTTC. Encoded protein: CASSDAGGDYGYTF.

This chain joins TRBV2 and TRBJ2-6; 9 bases fit TRBD1. Germline V CDR1 and CDR2: SNHLY, FYNNEI. J gave up 0 bases and V 4 bases, and 4 bases lay outside the gene matches. The CDR3 runs to 17 residues. CDR3: CASSAGQGSSGANVLTF. Here the CDR3 DNA reads TGTGCCAGCAGTGCGGGACAGGGATCCTCTGGGGCCAACGTCCTGACTTTC.

The chain employs TRBV19 and TRBJ2-2; 9 bases match TRBD1. The V gene's germline CDR1 is LNHDA and CDR2 SQIVND (reference sequence). The CDR3 contains 15 residues. After removal of 5 bases from V and 4 bases from J, the junction contained 5 bases not matched to a gene. The CDR3 nucleotides read TGTGCCAGTAGTGGGGGGACAGGGCCCACCGGGGAGCTGTTTTTT. Residues: CASSGGTGPTGELFF. Full variable domain (missing parts from reference TRBV19 and TRBJ2-2): DGGITQSPKYLFRKEGQNVTLSCEQNLNHDAMYWYRQDPGQGLRLIYYSQIVNDFQKGDIAEGYSVSREKKESFPLTVTSAQKNPTAFYLCASSGGTGPTGELFFGEGSRLTVL.

V usage is TRBV7-9 and J usage is TRBJ1-1; D is uncertain. This CDR3 region has 11 residues. V was clipped by 4 bases and J by 6 bases, with 6 bases between them. Per germline, CDR1 SEHNR and CDR2 FQNEAQ (reference sequence). CDR3: CASSSRPEAFF. Here the CDR3 DNA reads TGTGCCAGCAGCTCCAGGCCTGAAGCTTTCTTT.

This clone was observed a handful of times. The chain employs TRBV5-8 and TRBJ1-4; 9 bases line up with TRBD1. Germline V CDR1 and CDR2: SGHTS, YDEGEE. V lost 0 bases to trimming and J lost 10 bases; unmatched junction nucleotides: 1. CDR3 length: 13 residues. In nucleotides, the CDR3 is TGTGCCAGCAGCTTGGGACAGGGGGGAAAACTGTTTTTT. Amino acid sequence: CASSLGQGGKLFF.

The rearrangement uses TRBV4-2 and TRBJ2-1; a weak D match, TRBD2 (6 bases). This CDR3 is built from 16 residues. V was cut by 4 bases and J by 4 bases, with 17 bases left in between. Germline V lookup: CDR1 LGHNA, CDR2 YNFKEQ. The CDR3 here is CASSRAAGTGYNEQFF. The CDR3 bases are TGTGCCAGCAGCCGAGCGGCCGGGACTGGTTACAATGAGCAGTTCTTC.

This chain connects TRBV19 to TRBJ1-4, with D hard to call. Germline values: CDR1 LNHDA, CDR2 SQIVND (reference sequence). This CDR3 has 16 residues. V was cut by 5 bases and J by 4 bases, with 17 bases left in between. The CDR3 here is CASSSKRTDYNEKLFF. CDR3 DNA: TGTGCCAGTAGTTCCAAACGGACGGACTATAATGAAAAACTGTTTTTT.

The rearrangement uses TRBV19 and TRBJ1-2; tentative D call: TRBD1 (5 bases). The V gene lost 3 bases and the J gene lost 0 bases, with 17 bases spanning the gap. Germline V gives CDR1 LNHDA, CDR2 SQIVND (reference sequence). The CDR3 is made up of 17 amino acids. The CDR3, as DNA: TGTGCCAGTAGTATTCCCTCACAGACAGAAGCTAACTATGGCTACACCTTC. This codes for CASSIPSQTEANYGYTF.

V and J are TRBV2 and TRBJ1-1; 10 bases match TRBD1. Germline lookup yields CDR1 SNHLY and CDR2 FYNNEI. V lost 2 bases, J lost 1 base, and 4 bases stayed unmatched. The CDR3 extends over 16 amino acids. The CDR3 spells CASSENGTGANTEAFF. CDR3 nucleotides: TGTGCCAGCAGTGAAAATGGGACAGGGGCGAACACTGAAGCTTTCTTT.

V usage is TRBV7-2 and J usage is TRBJ1-1, with D perhaps TRBD1 (5 bases). The V gene's germline CDR1 is SGHTA and CDR2 FQGNSA. With 2 bases removed from V and 4 bases from J, the gap between germline ends came to 11 bases. The CDR3 is made up of 14 amino acids. CDR3 nucleotide sequence: TGTGCCAGCAGCTTACAGTTCGGGGGCACTGAAGCTTTCTTT. Encoded protein: CASSLQFGGTEAFF.

The chain carries TRBV5-1 and TRBJ2-7, with TRBD2 matching over 13 bases. Germline CDR1 SGHRS, CDR2 YFSETQ. The CDR3 is made up of 18 amino acids. With V trimmed by 4 bases and J by 0 bases, 10 bases remained unmatched. CDR3 protein: CASSRGGLAGDLSYEQYF. DNA for the CDR3: TGCGCCAGCAGCCGGGGAGGACTAGCGGGGGACCTCTCCTACGAGCAGTACTTC.

V is TRBV7-9 and J is TRBJ2-1, with 9 bases identical to TRBD2. The germline CDR1 and CDR2 sequences are SEHNR and FQNEAQ (reference sequence). V dropped 4 bases and J dropped 15; count of bases not matched to a gene: 7. The CDR3 spans 12 residues. The CDR3 here is CASSSGGLALFF. DNA of the CDR3: TGTGCCAGCAGCTCGGGGGGACTAGCTCTGTTCTTC.

The V and J genes are TRBV5-1 and TRBJ2-2; 9 nucleotides match TRBD2. The germline CDR1 and CDR2 sequences are SGHRS and YFSETQ. Unmatched junction bases numbered 8, after V lost 3 bases and J lost 5 bases. CDR3 length: 16 residues. CDR3 in DNA: TGCGCCAGCAGCTGGACCCCTAGCGGGGAGACCGGGGAGCTGTTTTTT. The encoded protein is CASSWTPSGETGELFF. The entire variable domain, with the rest obtained from reference TRBV5-1 and TRBJ2-2, is as follows: KAGVTQTPRYLIKTRGQQVTLSCSPISGHRSVSWYQQTPGQGLQFLFEYFSETQRNKGNFPGRFSGRQFSNSRSEMNVSTLELGDSALYLCASSWTPSGETGELFFGEGSRLTVL.

The chain is built from TRBV6-5 and TRBJ1-2; D remains unclear. Germline V gives CDR1 MNHEY, CDR2 SVGAGI. V shed 5 bases and J shed 0 bases, with 7 bases lying between them. The CDR3 length is 13 residues. The CDR3 spells CASSATANYGYTF. The DNA for the CDR3 is TGTGCCAGCAGTGCCACAGCTAACTATGGCTACACCTTC.

The V call is TRBV7-3, the J call TRBJ2-3; the D gene is possibly TRBD1 (5 bases). Trimming removed 1 base at V and 2 bases at J, with 13 bases between. The CDR3 runs to 16 residues. Germline V CDR1 and CDR2: SGHTA, FQGTGA. CDR3 in amino acids: CASSLRGRAFTDTQYF. The CDR3 coding sequence is TGTGCCAGCAGCTTAAGGGGCAGGGCGTTCACAGATACGCAGTATTTT.

The chain recombines TRBV5-1 with TRBJ1-1, with 8 bases that match TRBD1. The V gene end was trimmed by 5 bases and the J gene end by 3 bases; junction bases not matched to a gene: 6. The germline V gene encodes CDR1 SGHRS and CDR2 YFSETQ. The CDR3 spans 14 residues. The CDR3 loop reads CASRNQGAYTEAFF. The CDR3 nucleotides read TGCGCCAGCAGAAACCAGGGGGCGTACACTGAAGCTTTCTTT.

The chain recombines TRBV2 with TRBJ2-7, with TRBD2 as a possible D gene (5 bases). The CDR3 totals 14 residues. V shed 1 base and J shed 7 bases, with 14 bases lying between them. CDR1 and CDR2 (germline): SNHLY, FYNNEI. As DNA, the CDR3 is TGTGCCAGCAGTGAAGACAGATCCTCGGGGGAGCAGTACTTC. It translates to CASSEDRSSGEQYF.

The chain couples TRBV19 to TRBJ2-1; 7 nucleotides agree with TRBD2. There are 16 residues in the CDR3. With V trimmed by 5 bases and J by 0 bases, 7 bases remained unmatched. Looked up from germline, CDR1 is LNHDA and CDR2 is SQIVND (reference sequence). The CDR3 here is CASSSKGLFSYNEQFF. The DNA of the CDR3 is TGTGCCAGTAGTTCGAAGGGACTATTCTCCTACAATGAGCAGTTCTTC.

CDR3 residues: CASSYRTGEVTQYF. For the CDR3, the DNA is TGTGCCAGCAGCTACCGGACAGGGGAGGTGACCCAGTACTTC. The chain links TRBV11-2 to TRBJ2-5; 9 nucleotides align to TRBD1. After removal of 4 bases from V and 7 bases from J, the junction contained 7 bases not matched to a gene. Germline values: CDR1 SGHAT, CDR2 FQNNGV. The CDR3 totals 14 residues.